The 9 T cell receptor beta chains given below trace back to one sample, sequenced in a study of cytomegalovirus exposure and HLA in healthy donors. Researchers ran the PCR with 60 Vbeta and 13 Jbeta primers. This table comes from immunoSEQ multiplex PCR, and its TCRdb copy is limited to in-frame clones, with some not included. Among 96,000 or so clones listed, about 70% were seen once. Sequenced sample: PBMCs. The receptors shown here come from a female donor in good health and CMV-seropositive.

The V and J genes are TRBV5-1 and TRBJ2-5; 9 nucleotides line up with TRBD1. The germline V gene has CDR1 SGHRS and CDR2 YFSETQ. V shed 7 bases and J 5 bases; nucleotides not matched to a gene: 12. This CDR3 spans 15 amino acids. In DNA form, the CDR3 reads TGCGCCAGCGCTACCACAGGGGGCGCAGGGGAGACCCAGTACTTC. Encoded protein: CASATTGGAGETQYF.

The rearrangement joins TRBV7-9 to TRBJ1-1; no clear D gene. The CDR3 is made up of 13 amino acids. The V end lost 3 bases, the J end lost 0 bases, and 5 bases lay between the germline ends. Germline-derived CDR1 and CDR2 are SEHNR and FQNEAQ (reference sequence). The DNA of the CDR3 is TGTGCCAGCAGCTTTAGCATGAACACTGAAGCTTTCTTT. This translates into CASSFSMNTEAFF. The entire variable domain, with the rest obtained from reference TRBV7-9 and TRBJ1-1, is as follows: DTGVSQNPRHKITKRGQNVTFRCDPISEHNRLYWYRQTLGQGPEFLTYFQNEAQLEKSRLLSDRFSAERPKGSFSTLEIQRTEQGDSAMYLCASSFSMNTEAFFGQGTRLTVV.

The V and J genes are TRBV11-2 and TRBJ2-1; 7 bases fit TRBD1. CDR3 length: 15 amino acids. The germline V gene has CDR1 SGHAT and CDR2 FQNNGV. The J segment lost 6 bases and the V segment lost 1 base, leaving 6 bases of the junction unmatched. Here the CDR3 DNA reads TGTGCCAGCAGCTTAGTAGGGGGCAGGGCCAATGAGCAGTTCTTC. It yields the protein CASSLVGGRANEQFF. The variable domain in full, completed from reference TRBV11-2 and TRBJ2-1, reads EAGVAQSPRYKIIEKRQSVAFWCNPISGHATLYWYQQILGQGPKLLIQFQNNGVVDDSQLPKDRFSAERLKGVDSTLKIQPAKLEDSAVYLCASSLVGGRANEQFFGPGTRLTVL.

The V and J genes are TRBV25-1 and TRBJ2-1; 7 bases are shared with TRBD1. The CDR3 is 13 residues long. The V segment lost 10 bases and the J segment 2 bases; nucleotides outside the gene matches: 5. The germline V gene has CDR1 MGHDK and CDR2 SYGVNS. CDR3 protein: CATVGGTYNEQFF. The CDR3 DNA sequence: TGTGCCACCGTAGGGGGCACCTACAATGAGCAGTTCTTC. The whole variable domain, remainder taken from reference TRBV25-1 and TRBJ2-1, is EADIYQTPRYLVIGTGKKITLECSQTMGHDKMYWYQQDPGMELHLIHYSYGVNSTEKGDLSSESTVSRIRTEHFPLTLESARPSHTSQYLCATVGGTYNEQFFGPGTRLTVL.

The chain links TRBV29-1 to TRBJ2-1; 9 positions agree with TRBD2. This CDR3 spans 14 amino acids. J was trimmed by 3 bases and V by 4 bases; bases with no gene match: 4. Germline assignment: CDR1 SQVTM and CDR2 ANQGSEA. CDR3 sequence reads: CSVVSGGIYNEQFF. The CDR3 DNA reads as TGCAGCGTTGTGAGCGGGGGGATCTACAATGAGCAGTTCTTC.

This chain joins TRBV19 and TRBJ2-5; 8 nucleotides match TRBD1. The V gene end was trimmed by 6 bases and the J gene end by 5 bases; junction bases not matched to a gene: 5. The CDR3 covers 13 residues. Germline V gene data show CDR1 as LNHDA and CDR2 as SQIVND (reference sequence). CDR3: CASSQGAVETQYF. The CDR3 DNA sequence: TGTGCCAGTAGCCAGGGGGCTGTGGAGACCCAGTACTTC. The entire variable domain, with the rest obtained from reference TRBV19 and TRBJ2-5, is as follows: DGGITQSPKYLFRKEGQNVTLSCEQNLNHDAMYWYRQDPGQGLRLIYYSQIVNDFQKGDIAEGYSVSREKKESFPLTVTSAQKNPTAFYLCASSQGAVETQYFGPGTRLLVL.

J is TRBJ2-7 and V is TRBV6-1; 10 positions match TRBD1. Trimming removed 5 bases from V and 2 bases from J; junction bases left unmatched: 3. The CDR3 is made up of 14 amino acids. Germline V CDR1 and CDR2: MNHNS, SASEGT. DNA of the CDR3: TGTGCCAGCAGTTGGGGACAGGGGACCTACGAGCAGTACTTC. Protein: CASSWGQGTYEQYF.

This clone was detected a few times. The chain uses TRBV6-1 and TRBJ2-5; 13 bases line up with TRBD2. Germline V lookup: CDR1 MNHNS, CDR2 SASEGT. The CDR3 is 15 amino acids. The V and J ends lost 6 bases and 0 bases, in that order; junction bases with no gene match: 1. CDR3 sequence: CASRGLAGNQETQYF. CDR3 DNA: TGTGCCAGCAGGGGACTAGCGGGGAACCAAGAGACCCAGTACTTC.

There are a few counts of this clone. The chain recombines TRBV6-1 with TRBJ2-7, with 8 bases fitting TRBD2. The CDR3 contains 16 residues. Trimming cost V 0 bases and J 1 base; bases outside gene matches: 5. Germline V gene sequence: CDR1 MNHNS, CDR2 SASEGT. CDR3 sequence reads: CASSEASGSGSYEQYF. In nucleotides, the CDR3 is TGTGCCAGCAGTGAAGCAAGCGGGAGCGGATCCTACGAGCAGTACTTC.